This T cell receptor beta chain was retrieved from a study of shared clonotypes between healthy human individuals. General study findings and limits: Among the subsets, naive ones generally showed larger estimated richness than memory ones.

This clone occurred once. Its antigen is undetermined. The germline V gene encodes CDR1 SEHNR and CDR2 FQNEAQ (reference sequence). CDR3 length: 14 residues. Trimming stripped 7 bases from V and 1 base from J, with 13 bases between. Assay used: immunoSEQ multiplex PCR; TCRdb lists only in-frame clones, some missing. The data show approximately 1.5 million clones, less than 99% seen once. The V gene is TRBV7-9, the J gene TRBJ1-2; D is unresolved. This TCR came from a man aged 30 to 45 in good health. What was sequenced was naive CD4+ T cells sorted from blood. Subset: CD45RA+ positively selected. CDR3 coding DNA: TGTGCCAGCACCGTGGGGATCGTTAACTATGGCTACACCTTC. This sequence encodes CASTVGIVNYGYTF.